The clone carrying this T cell receptor (beta chain) was counted a few times. The data are from a study of blood T cell repertoires in COVID-19. Study-level information: The United States, Italy and Spain provided the acute and convalescent COVID-19 samples. T cells, B-cell-depleted T cells, or PBMCs supplied cDNA or gDNA.

Original data processing: Reference gene primer amplification in the assay estimated nucleated cell counts. Here immunoSEQ multiplex PCR was the method, and the copy in TCRdb shows in-frame clones only, minus some. D and trimming were read from the DNA, whereas the V and J calls and clone size are those reported in that table. Here the sample spans 270,000 or so clones, 89% being singletons. Germline V gene sequence: CDR1 ENHRY, CDR2 SYGVKD. With V trimmed by 8 bases and J by 5 bases, 5 bases remained unmatched. The CDR3 is 14 residues long. The origin of this receptor is a woman between 40 and 55 years old who had recovered from COVID-19. This sequence joins TRBV10-3 and TRBJ1-6; 8 bases line up with TRBD1. Material: peripheral blood. The DNA of the CDR3 is TGTGCCATCGCCCGGGGACAGGATAATTCACCCCTCCACTTT. This encodes CAIARGQDNSPLHF.